The sequence of this T cell receptor beta chain was determined in a study of early stage breast cancer tumors. In the study overall: Average read coverage per sample was around 10-fold. Notes on the study in general: In most of the 16 patients, blood comparison separated tumor from normal breast.

As regards this clone: The antigen is not known.

The germline V gene has CDR1 SGHTA and CDR2 FQGNSA. The CDR3 contains 13 residues. V lost 2 bases and J lost 11, with 13 bases in between. Each sample had two DNA replicates, 0.5 ug blood or about 1.4 ug tissue. Sequenced by immunoSEQ multiplex PCR; TCRdb stores in-frame clones only, minus some. This sample yields about 9,500 clones, of which approximately 70% are seen a single time; around 7% belongs to the top ten. Sequencing was carried out using breast tumor tissue. The chain is built from TRBV7-2 and TRBJ1-5, with D possibly TRBD1 on 5 matching bases. This sequence was found in a person aged 45-60 years with breast cancer. The CDR3 DNA sequence: TGTGCCAGCAGCTTATATGTCAGGGAAGCCCAGCATTTT. This codes for CASSLYVREAQHF.